This is a list of T cell receptor beta chains from one sample in a study of blood T cells in healthy people across ages. TCRdb reprocessed the 5' RACE reads with MiXCR, giving one entry per CDR3 protein. This table holds 780,000 or so distinct CDR3 sequences, 45% to 70% found once. The sequenced sample was blood. Receptors were obtained from a man aged 40-55 years in good health. Both conserved end residues are trimmed from each CDR3. Size is omitted from some rows. Given values are once, few, many or a class for expanded clones.

CDR3 protein	J gene	clone size	V gene
ASSPGGVRGQETQY	TRBJ2-5	-	TRBV7-8
ASSGGIRNTEAF	TRBJ1-1	-	TRBV2
ASKLGAGEYEQY	TRBJ2-7	-	TRBV5-1
ATSRDHRAGYTLNTEAF	TRBJ1-1	once	TRBV15
ASSSDSISADTQY	TRBJ2-3	-	TRBV2
ASTPLVNTGELF	TRBJ2-2	once	TRBV6-5
ASKSGLRGALFSQY	TRBJ2-7	-	TRBV6-1
ARSTPVSTDTQY	TRBJ2-3	few	TRBV2
AVPEAF	TRBJ1-1	-	TRBV6-6
ASSYRDYQETQY	TRBJ2-5	-	TRBV14
ASSLDGQGAQETQY	-	-	TRBV5-1
ASSHEGYSNQPQH	TRBJ1-5	once	TRBV27
ASSYDRGQQGPWSGGTQY	TRBJ2-3	-	TRBV12-3/TRBV12-4
ASRDPPYEQY	TRBJ2-7	few	TRBV28
ASSFLGQGRTLRGGEQF	TRBJ2-1	-	TRBV28
SARSGGGTSNSYEQY	TRBJ2-7	-	TRBV20-1
ASTQSLRVPETQY	TRBJ2-5	-	TRBV6-6
ASSIAGVGSEQY	TRBJ2-7	few	TRBV27
ASSLVGFDNEQF	TRBJ2-1	-	TRBV5-1
SVERGSTDTQY	TRBJ2-3	few	TRBV29-1
ASSLRQGIYNEQF	TRBJ2-1	few	TRBV7-2
ASSLSDRLAGEETQY	TRBJ2-5	few	TRBV28
ASMWGGGAHNEKLF	TRBJ1-4	once	TRBV28
ASSAQGQTNEKLF	TRBJ1-4	-	TRBV9
ASSVVSGTSGGHYNEQF	TRBJ2-1	-	TRBV9
AWSNRETGTEAF	TRBJ1-1	few	TRBV30
ASSLSITSGISYEQY	TRBJ2-7	-	TRBV7-8
ASSEPRLGTEAF	TRBJ1-1	-	TRBV2
SARDGAGVYNEQF	TRBJ2-1	-	TRBV20-1
ASRLLGTGLSYEQY	TRBJ2-7	-	TRBV27
ASSYRGGDEKLF	TRBJ1-4	-	TRBV12-3/TRBV12-4
ASGLYTGGPHNEQF	TRBJ2-1	-	TRBV12-5
SASHGTSGGASTDTQY	TRBJ2-3	few	TRBV20-1
ASSPQGEPIPADTQY	TRBJ2-3	-	TRBV7-3
ASSLQGELYEQY	TRBJ2-7	-	TRBV5-1
AISLLQGDEQF	TRBJ2-1	-	TRBV10-3
ASSQSKGTEAF	TRBJ1-1	-	TRBV18
ASRGTSGHNEQF	TRBJ2-1	-	TRBV12-3/TRBV12-4
TSSRRQSDTQY	TRBJ2-3	-	TRBV7-2
ASRSGTGGYEQF	TRBJ2-1	-	TRBV12-3/TRBV12-4
ASSEALDAGSAYNEQF	TRBJ2-1	-	TRBV6-1
ASSIDRDQETQY	TRBJ2-5	-	TRBV11-3
ASSDERAPRLDERGTDTQY	TRBJ2-3	-	TRBV5-1
ASSPRTNTKNIQY	-	-	TRBV3-1
AISGGGAGTSDYGYT	TRBJ1-2	-	TRBV10-3
AISQSSGTQGNQPQH	TRBJ1-5	-	TRBV10-3
ASSDRAVDGYT	TRBJ1-2	-	TRBV25-1